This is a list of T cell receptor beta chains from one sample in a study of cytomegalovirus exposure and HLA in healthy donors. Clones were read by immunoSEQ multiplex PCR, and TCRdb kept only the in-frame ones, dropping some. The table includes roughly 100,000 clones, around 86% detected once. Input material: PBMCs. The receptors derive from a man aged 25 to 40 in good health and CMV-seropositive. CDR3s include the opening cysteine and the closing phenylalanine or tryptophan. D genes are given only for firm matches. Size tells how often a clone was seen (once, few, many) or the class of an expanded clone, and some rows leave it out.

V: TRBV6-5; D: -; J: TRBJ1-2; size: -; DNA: TGTGCCAGTAGTTACTCAACAGACTATGATGGCTACACCTTC; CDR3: CASSYSTDYDGYTF
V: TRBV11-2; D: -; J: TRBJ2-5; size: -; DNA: TGTGCCAGCAGCTTAGTGGGGGGGCCTCCCCAAGAGACCCAGTACTTC; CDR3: CASSLVGGPPQETQYF
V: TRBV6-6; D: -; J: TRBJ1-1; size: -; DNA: TGTGCCAGCAGTGGACAAACCTCACCCACTGAAGCTTTCTTT; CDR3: CASSGQTSPTEAFF
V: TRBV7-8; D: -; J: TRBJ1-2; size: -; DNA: TGTGCCAGCAGCTTAGATTGGGAGACTGGCTACACCTTC; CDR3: CASSLDWETGYTF
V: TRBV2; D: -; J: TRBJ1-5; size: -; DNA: TGTGCCAGCAGTCGGGAGGCGGGGAACAATCAGCCCCAGCATTTT; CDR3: CASSREAGNNQPQHF
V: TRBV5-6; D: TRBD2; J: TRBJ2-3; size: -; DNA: TGTGCCAGCAGCTTGGTTCTAGCGGGGGGCCTTAGCACAGATACGCAGTATTTT; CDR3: CASSLVLAGGLSTDTQYF
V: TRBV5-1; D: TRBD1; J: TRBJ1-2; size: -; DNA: TGCGCCAGCAGGGACAGGGCTAACTATGGCTACACCTTC; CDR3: CASRDRANYGYTF
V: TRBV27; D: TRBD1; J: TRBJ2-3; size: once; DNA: TGTGCCAGCAGTTCCGACCGGGACAGGGGGGTCGATACGCAGTATTTT; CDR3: CASSSDRDRGVDTQYF
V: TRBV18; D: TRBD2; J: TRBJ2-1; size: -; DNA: TGTGCCAGCTCACCAGCCCGCCGTGCGGGGGGGCTTTACGAGCAGTTCTTC; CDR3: CASSPARRAGGLYEQFF
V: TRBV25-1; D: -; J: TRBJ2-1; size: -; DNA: TGTGCCAGCAGTGATTCAGGGGTCCGATACAATGAGCAGTTCTTC; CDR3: CASSDSGVRYNEQFF
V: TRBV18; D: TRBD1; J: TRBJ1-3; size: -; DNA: TGTGCCAGCTCGCCACAGGGGGTTCTTGGAAACACCATATATTTT; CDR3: CASSPQGVLGNTIYF
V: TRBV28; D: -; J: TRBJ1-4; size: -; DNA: TGTGCCAGCAGTCCCCGGGGATCGAGTGAAAAACTGTTTTTT; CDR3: CASSPRGSSEKLFF
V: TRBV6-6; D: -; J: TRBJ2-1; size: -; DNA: TGTGCCGGCAGTTACCCGGTAGTAGCGGTTGACAATGAGCAGTTCTTC; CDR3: CAGSYPVVAVDNEQFF
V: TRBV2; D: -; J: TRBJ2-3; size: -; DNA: TGTGCCAGCATCTTTTGGGGGGGGGCCTTCACAGATACGCAGTATTTT; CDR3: CASIFWGGAFTDTQYF
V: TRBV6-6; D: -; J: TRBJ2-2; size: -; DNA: TGTGCCAGCAGCCCTAGCGAGGGCACCGGGGAGCTGTTTTTT; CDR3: CASSPSEGTGELFF
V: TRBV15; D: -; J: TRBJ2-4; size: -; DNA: TGTGCCACCAGCAGAGACTCCGTAGCCAAAAACATTCAGTACTTC; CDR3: CATSRDSVAKNIQYF
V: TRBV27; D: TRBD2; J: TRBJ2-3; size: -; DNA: TGTGCCAGCAGTTTCGTGCGGGGGGGCAATTTTCATCCAGATACGCAGTATTTT; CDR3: CASSFVRGGNFHPDTQYF
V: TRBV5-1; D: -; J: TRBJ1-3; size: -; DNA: TGCGCCAGCAGCTTGGGACAGCCCACCCTTCTTTCTGGAAACACCATATATTTT; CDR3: CASSLGQPTLLSGNTIYF
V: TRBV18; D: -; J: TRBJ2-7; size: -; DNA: TGTGCCAGCTCACCACCGAGTAACTACGAGCAGTACTTC; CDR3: CASSPPSNYEQYF
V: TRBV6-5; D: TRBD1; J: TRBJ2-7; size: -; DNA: TGTGCCAGCAGTTACACAGGGGGCTACGAGCAGTACTTC; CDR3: CASSYTGGYEQYF
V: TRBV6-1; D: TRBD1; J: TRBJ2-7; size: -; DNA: TGTGCCAGCAGTGGTAGGACAGGCGGTTCCTACGAGCAGTACTTC; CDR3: CASSGRTGGSYEQYF
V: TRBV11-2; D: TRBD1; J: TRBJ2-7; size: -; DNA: TGTGCCAGCAGATTCACAGGGGCGGCCTACGAGCAGTACTTC; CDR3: CASRFTGAAYEQYF
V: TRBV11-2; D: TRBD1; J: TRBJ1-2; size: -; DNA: TGTGCCAGCAGCCGGGGACAGCCAAATTATGGCTACACCTTC; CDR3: CASSRGQPNYGYTF
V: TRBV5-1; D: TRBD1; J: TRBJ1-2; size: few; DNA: TGCGCCAGCAGCGAGGGGGCGCAGAATAACTATGGCTACACCTTC; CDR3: CASSEGAQNNYGYTF
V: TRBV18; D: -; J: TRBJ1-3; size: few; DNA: TGTGCCAGCTCTCAGGGGAGCTCTGGAAACACCATATATTTT; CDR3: CASSQGSSGNTIYF
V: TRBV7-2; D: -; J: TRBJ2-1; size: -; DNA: TGTGCCAGCAGCTTAGCCGGGGTGGAAGTAGACCATGAGCAGTTCTTC; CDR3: CASSLAGVEVDHEQFF
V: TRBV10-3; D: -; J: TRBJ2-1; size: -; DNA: TGTGCCATCAGTACAGAGAGCTCCTACAATGAGCAGTTCTTC; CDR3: CAISTESSYNEQFF
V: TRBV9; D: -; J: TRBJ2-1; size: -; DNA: TGTGCCAGCAGCGTAGGGGGGGACTCATCCTACAATGAGCAGTTCTTC; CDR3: CASSVGGDSSYNEQFF
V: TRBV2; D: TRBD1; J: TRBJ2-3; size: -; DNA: TGTGCCAGCAGTGTCGAGGGGGCGAGCACAGATACGCAGTATTTT; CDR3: CASSVEGASTDTQYF
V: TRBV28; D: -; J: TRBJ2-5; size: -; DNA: TGTGCCAGCAGGGACTTGGGGAGGGGGGGAGAGACCCAGTACTTC; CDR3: CASRDLGRGGETQYF
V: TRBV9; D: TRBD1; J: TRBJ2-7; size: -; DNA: TGTGCCAGCAGCCCCCGGGGACAGGGGGCTAATATCTACGGGCAGTACTTC; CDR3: CASSPRGQGANIYGQYF
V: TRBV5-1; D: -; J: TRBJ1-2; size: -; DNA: TGCGCCAGCAGCTCCCGAGTTAACTATGGCTACACCTTC; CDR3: CASSSRVNYGYTF
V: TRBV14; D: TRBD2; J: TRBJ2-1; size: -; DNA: TGTGCCAGCAGCCGAAAGCGGGGGGGCGATGAGCAGTTCTTC; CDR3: CASSRKRGGDEQFF
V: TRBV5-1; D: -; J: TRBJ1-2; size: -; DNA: TGCGCCAGCAGCCCGACTCCAGAAAGTGGCTACACCTTC; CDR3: CASSPTPESGYTF
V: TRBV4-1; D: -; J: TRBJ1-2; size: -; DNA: TGCGCCAGCAGCCTGGACAGCAGTTTTTTTTCTAACTATGGCTACACCTTC; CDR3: CASSLDSSFFSNYGYTF
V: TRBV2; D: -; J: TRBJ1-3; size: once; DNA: TGTGCCAGCAGAGCTACAGGGAACGTCTTTGGAAACACCATATATTTT; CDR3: CASRATGNVFGNTIYF
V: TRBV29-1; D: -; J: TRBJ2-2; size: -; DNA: TGCAGCGCTACTGTGTGGAGGGGGACAGCTGGGATCGGCGCCGGGGAGCTGTTTTTT; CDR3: CSATVWRGTAGIGAGELFF
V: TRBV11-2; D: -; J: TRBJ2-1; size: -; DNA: TGTGCCAGCAGCCTCTCCTATTTGGGGGGTGAGCAGTTCTTC; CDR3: CASSLSYLGGEQFF
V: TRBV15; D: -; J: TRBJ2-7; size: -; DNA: TGTGCCACCAGCAGAGACCACGGAGCCTACGAGCAGTACTTC; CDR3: CATSRDHGAYEQYF
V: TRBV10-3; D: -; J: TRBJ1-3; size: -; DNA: TGTGCCATCAGCTCATTGGAGAACAGGGGAAACACCATATATTTT; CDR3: CAISSLENRGNTIYF
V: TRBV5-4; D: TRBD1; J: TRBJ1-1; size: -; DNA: TGTGCCAGCAGCTTGCCGGGACAGGGTCTAGCAGCTTTCTTT; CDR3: CASSLPGQGLAAFF
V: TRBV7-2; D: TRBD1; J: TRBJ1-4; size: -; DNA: TGTGCCAGCAGCTTAGTAGGGACAGGGAATGAAAAACTGTTTTTT; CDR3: CASSLVGTGNEKLFF
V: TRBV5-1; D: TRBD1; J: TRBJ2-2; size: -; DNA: TGCGCCAGCAGCTTGTCGGACAGGGGGTCCACCGGGGAGCTGTTTTTT; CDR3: CASSLSDRGSTGELFF
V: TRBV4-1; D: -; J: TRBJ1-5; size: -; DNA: TGCGCCAGCAGCCAACTGAGACAGGGCAATCAGCCCCAGCATTTT; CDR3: CASSQLRQGNQPQHF
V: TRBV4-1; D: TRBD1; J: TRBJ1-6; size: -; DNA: TGCGCCAGCAGCCACCCACAGGGGACGAATTCACCCCTCCACTTT; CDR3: CASSHPQGTNSPLHF
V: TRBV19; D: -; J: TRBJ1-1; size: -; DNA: TGTGCCAGCCACCGAGACCGGGCGGGGACTGAAGCTTTCTTT; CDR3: CASHRDRAGTEAFF